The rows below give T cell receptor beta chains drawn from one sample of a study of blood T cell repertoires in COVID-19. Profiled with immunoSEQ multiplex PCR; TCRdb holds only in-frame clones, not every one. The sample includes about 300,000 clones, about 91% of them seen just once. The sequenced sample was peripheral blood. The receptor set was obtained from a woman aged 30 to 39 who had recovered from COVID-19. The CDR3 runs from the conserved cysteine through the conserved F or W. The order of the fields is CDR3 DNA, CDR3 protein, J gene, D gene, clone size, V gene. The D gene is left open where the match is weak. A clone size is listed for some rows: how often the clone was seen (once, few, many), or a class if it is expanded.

TGTGCCAGCAGTGATAGGACTAGCGGGTGGGGATCCTACGAGCAGTACTTC | CASSDRTSGWGSYEQYF | TRBJ2-7 | TRBD2 | . | TRBV6-1
TGTGCCAGCCACGCCCCGGGTACGGAGACCCAGTACTTC | CASHAPGTETQYF | TRBJ2-5 | . | . | TRBV28
TGTGCCAGCAGTAGGCGGAATTCACCCCTCCACTTT | CASSRRNSPLHF | TRBJ1-6 | . | few | TRBV27
TGTGCCACCAGCAGCTATTCGCTAGCGGGGGGGGACGAGCAGTACTTC | CATSSYSLAGGDEQYF | TRBJ2-7 | TRBD2 | . | TRBV15
TGTGCCAGCAGTCAAAGGTGGGGGGAACTGTTTTTT | CASSQRWGELFF | TRBJ1-4 | . | . | TRBV5-8
TGCAGCGTCGAGGACAATACTAACTATGGCTACACCTTC | CSVEDNTNYGYTF | TRBJ1-2 | . | . | TRBV29-1
TGTGCCAGCAGATCAGGGTCATACACTGAAGCTTTCTTT | CASRSGSYTEAFF | TRBJ1-1 | . | . | TRBV12-3/TRBV12-4
TGCGCCAGCAGCCCCGGACAGTTAAATGAAAAACTGTTTTTT | CASSPGQLNEKLFF | TRBJ1-4 | . | . | TRBV5-1
TGTGCCAGCAGCCCCGGGACAGGGGGCCCTTTTGATCAGCCCCAGCATTTT | CASSPGTGGPFDQPQHF | TRBJ1-5 | TRBD1 | . | TRBV6-2/TRBV6-3
TGTGCCATCAGTGAAGAAGGGAATAGCGCTGAAGCTTTCTTT | CAISEEGNSAEAFF | TRBJ1-1 | . | . | TRBV10-3
TGTGCCAGCAACGAACGGAAGGGGAGGACTGAAGCTTTCTTT | CASNERKGRTEAFF | TRBJ1-1 | . | . | TRBV6-6
TGCGCCAGCAGCGCTGACAGGGCAGGGGAGACCCAGTACTTC | CASSADRAGETQYF | TRBJ2-5 | TRBD1 | . | TRBV5-1
TGCGCCAGCAGCTTGGTAGGAACTGAGGCCTACGAGCAGTACTTC | CASSLVGTEAYEQYF | TRBJ2-7 | . | . | TRBV4-3
TGTGCCAGCAGCTTAAGGGCAGGGGGCCCACAAGAGACCCAGTACTTC | CASSLRAGGPQETQYF | TRBJ2-5 | TRBD1 | . | TRBV7-3
TGTGCCAGCAGCCCGGAAAGCGGGGTCTACAATGAGCAGTTCTTC | CASSPESGVYNEQFF | TRBJ2-1 | TRBD2 | . | TRBV9
TGCGCCAGCAGCCCGGACAGAGCAAACACTGAAGCTTTCTTT | CASSPDRANTEAFF | TRBJ1-1 | . | . | TRBV4-1
TGCGCCAGCAGCCACGGACCGGGACAGGCACGTTCACCCCTCCACTTT | CASSHGPGQARSPLHF | TRBJ1-6 | TRBD1 | . | TRBV4-1
TGCGCCAGCAGCCGTTCTACAGGGACGAGCTCCTATAATTCACCCCTCCACTTT | CASSRSTGTSSYNSPLHF | TRBJ1-6 | . | . | TRBV5-1
TGTGCCAGCAGCTCCGGACCGAGGCCGGGGTATGAGCAGTTCTTC | CASSSGPRPGYEQFF | TRBJ2-1 | . | few | TRBV5-6
TGTGCCAGCAGCCGGTCGGTCCAAGAGACCCAGTACTTC | CASSRSVQETQYF | TRBJ2-5 | . | . | TRBV7-8
TGCGCCAGCAGCTTGGGGGGACTAGCGGCTTATACCTACAATGAGCAGTTCTTC | CASSLGGLAAYTYNEQFF | TRBJ2-1 | TRBD2 | once | TRBV5-1
TGTGCCGCAGTCAGCCGCGGGGGCAATGAGCAGTTCTTC | CAAVSRGGNEQFF | TRBJ2-1 | TRBD2 | . | TRBV5-4
TGTGCCAGCAGCCAAGGACAGGGGGCGCGGAATGGCTACACCTTC | CASSQGQGARNGYTF | TRBJ1-2 | TRBD1 | . | TRBV3-1/TRBV3-2
TGTGCCAGCAGTCTCCCCGACAGGTTTCAGCCCCAGCATTTT | CASSLPDRFQPQHF | TRBJ1-5 | . | . | TRBV28
TGTGCCAGCAGCTTTCCAGGACAGGGCAATGAAAAACTGTTTTTT | CASSFPGQGNEKLFF | TRBJ1-4 | TRBD1 | . | TRBV7-9
TGTGCCAGCAGTGCGTCGGGGGGGCGCTACGAGCAGTACTTC | CASSASGGRYEQYF | TRBJ2-7 | TRBD2 | . | TRBV2
TGTGCCAGCAGCCCCGGGACTACCGTGGACGAGCAGTACTTC | CASSPGTTVDEQYF | TRBJ2-7 | TRBD2 | . | TRBV6-5
TGTGCCAGCAGCTTTCCCCCGAAGGGGGACCCTTCTTATGGCTACACCTTC | CASSFPPKGDPSYGYTF | TRBJ1-2 | . | . | TRBV7-9
TGTGCCAGCAGTGAAGGACGGGGAGCTAACTATGGCTACACCTTC | CASSEGRGANYGYTF | TRBJ1-2 | . | . | TRBV2
TGTGCCACCAGCAGAACCGGGGGGGTCCAAGAGACCCAGTACTTC | CATSRTGGVQETQYF | TRBJ2-5 | TRBD2 | . | TRBV15
TGCGCCAGCAGCTTGGGGACTCAAGAGACCCAGTACTTC | CASSLGTQETQYF | TRBJ2-5 | . | . | TRBV5-1
TGCGCCAGCACCGGGAGCAGGGGGGCATTGGGACAAGAGACCCAGTACTTC | CASTGSRGALGQETQYF | TRBJ2-5 | . | . | TRBV5-1
TGTGCCAGCAGCTCAGGACAGGGGGGCTATGGCTACACCTTC | CASSSGQGGYGYTF | TRBJ1-2 | TRBD1 | . | TRBV6-5
TGTGCCAGCAGCTTAGCGGGGGCCGGGCAAGAGACCCAGTACTTC | CASSLAGAGQETQYF | TRBJ2-5 | . | . | TRBV7-2
TGTGCCAGCAGTTTCCTGAGCACAGATACGCAGTATTTT | CASSFLSTDTQYF | TRBJ2-3 | . | . | TRBV12-3/TRBV12-4
TGTGCCAGCAGCTTGCGGGGATATAGCACAGATACGCAGTATTTT | CASSLRGYSTDTQYF | TRBJ2-3 | . | . | TRBV5-4
TGTGCCAATCCTCCCGGGGGGGACACTGAAGCTTTCTTT | CANPPGGDTEAFF | TRBJ1-1 | . | . | TRBV19
TGTGCCAGCAGCCTTCGTTACTACAATGAGCAGTTCTTC | CASSLRYYNEQFF | TRBJ2-1 | . | . | TRBV3-1/TRBV3-2
TGTGCCAGCAGTACAGACTCCTACGAGCAGTACTTC | CASSTDSYEQYF | TRBJ2-7 | . | . | TRBV2
TGTGCCAGCAGCTCACAGGGATCCCCAGCTCAGCCCCAGCATTTT | CASSSQGSPAQPQHF | TRBJ1-5 | . | . | TRBV5-4
TGCGCCAGCAGTGAGGGTAGCGGGGGGGCTGCCGAGCAGTACTTC | CASSEGSGGAAEQYF | TRBJ2-7 | TRBD2 | . | TRBV10-1
TGTGCCTCCTCCTCCGGGGAGGGGGCTTTCTTT | CASSSGEGAFF | TRBJ1-1 | . | . | TRBV6-6
TGCGCCAGCAGCTACGGGAGCGGGGCCGGGGAGCTGTTTTTT | CASSYGSGAGELFF | TRBJ2-2 | TRBD2 | . | TRBV5-1
TGTGCCAGCACCTCAGGGGCTGGGGAGACCCAGTACTTC | CASTSGAGETQYF | TRBJ2-5 | . | . | TRBV28
TGTGCCATCAGTGAGGCCGCCCAGGGGGCGGGTTATGGCTACACCTTC | CAISEAAQGAGYGYTF | TRBJ1-2 | TRBD1 | . | TRBV10-3